The clone carrying this TCR beta chain showed up many times. Its antigen is unidentified. Trimming shortened V by 6 bases and J by 4 bases, and 13 bases separated the two germline ends. CDR3 size: 13 residues. Germline V gene lookup returns CDR1 MNHNS and CDR2 SASEGT. The sorted Tregs were CD4+CD25+CD127-/low cells. After constant-region reverse-primer amplification, full-length variable regions underwent semi-nested PCR with Nested Universal Primer A. TCRdb used MiXCR to reprocess the 5' RACE reads, holding one entry per CDR3 protein. The sample includes about 32,000 distinct CDR3 sequences, about a quarter seen only once; the top ten take approximately 2.4%. Findings and limits, study-wide: Tumor Treg TCRs overlapped most with tumor naive CD4+ cells. The larger cohort examined one V-J beta rearrangement, not whole repertoires. The TCR gene usage of tumor memory CD4+ T cells clustered together with blood and lymph node memory CD4+ cells and with lymph node naive CD4+ cells.

The chain is built from TRBV6-1 and TRBJ2-7, with a possible D match to TRBD2 (6 bases). The receptor was derived from a female donor with breast cancer. Material for sequencing was tumor-infiltrating Tregs sorted from the breast tumor. In DNA form, the CDR3 reads TGTGCCAGCAGGGTTGCTAGCGCGTACGAGCAGTACTTC. Its protein is CASRVASAYEQYF.